This T cell receptor (beta chain) originates from a study of CD8 T cells in Susac syndrome (dated by TCRdb to the late 2010s). Notes on the research overall: Repertoire sequencing was used to test whether CD8+ T cell activation and differentiation in Susac syndrome was antigen driven. The study compared CD8+ T cell repertoire clonality among 12 healthy donors, around 14 Susac syndrome patients and roughly 16 multiple sclerosis patients. On the study overall, not on this receptor specifically: The study acknowledged that relatively few individuals were included in the TCR sequencing and HLA analysis.

Peripheral blood CD8+ and CD4+ T cells from healthy donors, Susac syndrome patients and multiple sclerosis patients were profiled using high-throughput TCR beta sequencing. Treatment-naive patients with stable or active relapsing-remitting disease fulfilling revised McDonald criteria were used as multiple sclerosis controls. Bulk CD8+ and CD4+ T cells were purified by magnetic negative isolation, whereas CD8+ TEMRA cells were enriched by FACS. Blood was collected in EDTA tubes and processed within 24 hours, with PBMCs isolated through density gradient centrifugation. PBMCs intended for TCR sequencing were cryopreserved in liquid nitrogen and were subsequently thawed in a 37 degrees C water bath. The sorted or isolated CD4+, CD8+ and CD8+ TEMRA cells reached a purity of at least 90%. Concerning this clonotype itself: Its antigen is still unknown. Per-nucleotide qualities are absent, and no much larger clonotype sits a single base away.

The junction shows trimming of 3 bases on V and 1 base on J, and the gene matches do not reach 0 bases of it. There are 14 amino acids in the CDR3, from cysteine to phenylalanine inclusive. The CDR3 DNA has 42 bases and is translated from base 1. According to the germline V gene, CDR1 reads MRHNA and CDR2 reads SNTAGT. RNA was extracted using the RNeasy kit, and roughly 0.45 to 1 ug of the RNA was reverse transcribed with random hexamers. The immunoSEQ multiplex PCR assay, which covers 54 Vbeta and 13 Jbeta segments, was used to amplify TCR beta CDR3 regions. PCR amplification bias was corrected by using a synthetic template baseline for primer optimization and computational correction. The published analysis was carried out like this. Reads were annotated to V, D and J genes per IMGT and analyzed with immunoSEQ Analyzer, keeping only productive sequences. Clonality was calculated as one minus the Shannon entropy normalized by log2 of the number of productive unique sequences. Public and private clones were assessed among the 100 most prevalent clones of each patient and control. Clones were defined as Susac-specific if absent from the healthy and MS cohorts, from some 1,000 published viral clones and from other ImmuneACCESS disease sequences. In-frame beta chains were kept once TCRdb had trimmed the public reads at Q25 with fastp and called clones with MiXCR. Duplicate CDR3 protein sequences are folded into a single record with the most common DNA and genes. These V and J calls are TCRdb output, not the study's own analysis. A total of about 150,000 distinct CDR3 sequences appear in this sample, roughly 94% of them only once. More than 0.2% of the sample comes from the top ten.

The chain uses TRBV6-4 and TRBJ2-3; TRBD2 fits 8 bases in the junction. The origin of this receptor is a human donor with multiple sclerosis. Sample: CD8+ T cells from PBMCs. The CDR3 amino acid sequence is: CASSEAGGTDTQYF. Read as DNA, the sequence is TGTGCCAGCAGTGAAGCGGGGGGCACAGATACGCAGTATTTT.